One sample yielded the 2 T cell receptor beta chains listed below, sequenced in a study of T cells in Graves' hyperthyroidism and ophthalmopathy (dated by TCRdb to between 2017 and 2020). The library was prepared using multiplex PCR. The instrument given in TCRdb is Illumina HiSeq 2000. The TCR beta CDR3 regions were amplified from RNA transcripts. A first-round RT-PCR of the TCR CDR3 used the HTBI primer set with the Qiagen OneStep RT-PCR kit. The public reads were quality trimmed at Q25 with fastp and then assembled into clones with MiXCR by TCRdb, keeping productive beta chains. Rows merge per CDR3 protein into single entries with the most common DNA and genes. Recorded for this sample are roughly 570,000 distinct CDR3 sequences; about 43% of them occurred a single time. The top ten hold 19% of the sample. Sequencing was done on a sample of peripheral blood or thyroid tissue (not recorded which). The source is an adult woman with Graves' disease, either hyperthyroidism or ophthalmopathy (not recorded which).

This clonotype was observed a single time. One end of the junction fails to match germline, which may point to a read error. This CDR3 reads CSVQGQNCGYTF. Written as DNA, the CDR3 is TGCAGCGTTCAGGGACAGAACTGTGGCTACACCTTC. The chain employs TRBV29-1 and TRBJ1-2, with 7 bases that match TRBD1. CDR3 length: 12 residues. Germline CDR1 SQVTM, CDR2 ANQGSEA.

The chain links TRBV24-1 to TRBJ2-7, with D perhaps TRBD1 or TRBD2 (5 bases each). Trimming shortened V by 4 bases and J by 7 bases, and 13 bases separated the two germline ends. Germline values: CDR1 KGHDR, CDR2 SFDVKD. The CDR3 is 13 residues long. The CDR3 protein is CATSDSGRIEQYF. CDR3 DNA: TGTGCCACCAGTGACTCGGGACGGATAGAGCAGTACTTC.